This entry lists 28 T cell receptor beta chains sequenced from one sample in a study of coeliac disease. Study-wide findings and caveats: Lower clonality than controls marked TRB and TRG repertoires from active celiac intraepithelial and lamina propria samples.

Antigens of these TCRs are unknown. The table came from immunoSEQ multiplex PCR; TCRdb's copy has only in-frame clones and leaves some out. This table holds over 6,500 clones, roughly two thirds found once. Source material: lamina propria lymphocytes from the gut. These receptors were obtained from a woman in her late teens or twenties with active celiac disease.

The J gene is TRBJ2-1, the V gene TRBV2; D possibly corresponds to TRBD1 (5 bases). V was trimmed by 4 bases and J by 0 bases, leaving 7 bases between them. The CDR3 runs to 14 residues. Germline V lookup: CDR1 SNHLY, CDR2 FYNNEI. CDR3: CASSVRDSYNEQFF. CDR3 nucleotide sequence: TGTGCCAGCAGTGTCAGGGACTCCTACAATGAGCAGTTCTTC. Full variable domain (rest looked up from reference TRBV2 and TRBJ2-1): EPEVTQTPSHQVTQMGQEVILRCVPISNHLYFYWYRQILGQKVEFLVSFYNNEISEKSEIFDDQFSVERPDGSNFTLKIRSTKLEDSAMYFCASSVRDSYNEQFFGPGTRLTVL.

This chain connects TRBV15 to TRBJ1-1; 7 bases match TRBD1. Germline trimming cut 4 bases from V and 4 bases from J; bases unmatched to any gene: 6. Germline CDR1 and CDR2: LNHNV and YYDKDF (reference sequence). The CDR3 spans 14 residues. CDR3 loop: CATSIQRQGTEAFF. CDR3 bases: TGTGCCACCAGCATACAACGACAGGGCACTGAAGCTTTCTTT.

J is TRBJ2-7 and V is TRBV7-9; TRBD1 matches 8 bases. After removal of 5 bases from V and 2 bases from J, the junction contained 5 bases not matched to a gene. Germline-derived CDR1 and CDR2 are SEHNR and FQNEAQ (reference sequence). The length of the CDR3 is 14 residues. The CDR3 bases are TGTGCCAGCAGCCAGGGGGCCAGTACCTACGAGCAGTACTTC. Translating it yields CASSQGASTYEQYF.

The chain carries TRBV7-2 and TRBJ2-3; D remains ambiguous. The CDR3 runs to 16 residues. Per germline, CDR1 SGHTA and CDR2 FQGNSA. The V end was cut by 2 bases, the J end by 4 bases, with 16 bases between. In DNA form, the CDR3 reads TGTGCCAGCAGCTTATCACAATTACACTACCCAGATACGCAGTATTTT. It encodes CASSLSQLHYPDTQYF.

This clone is large. V and J are TRBV27 and TRBJ1-1; possible D gene TRBD1, 5 bases. V lost 10 bases, J lost 8 bases, and 17 bases lay in between. Per the germline V gene, CDR1 is MNHEY and CDR2 is SMNVEV (reference sequence). CDR3 length equals 12 residues. CDR3 nucleotides: TGTGCCACCCTTTGCCTTTCAGGGGAAGCTTTCTTT. Its protein is CATLCLSGEAFF.

The J gene is TRBJ1-2, the V gene TRBV14; 8 bases align to TRBD1. CDR3 length: 14 residues. Germline CDR1 reads SGHDN; CDR2 reads FVKESK. The ends lost 8 bases at V and 8 bases at J; junction bases unmatched: 13. The chain's CDR3 is CASRQPGRGQGYTF. The CDR3 nucleotides are TGTGCCAGCCGTCAACCCGGCAGGGGGCAAGGCTACACCTTC.

J is TRBJ1-1 and V is TRBV20-1; no clear D gene. Germline values: CDR1 DFQATT, CDR2 SNEGSKA (reference sequence). V shed 6 bases and J shed 10 bases, with 15 bases lying between them. The CDR3 spans 11 residues. The CDR3 nucleotides read TGCAGTGCCGGGCGGGGTTTGGGAGCTTTCTTT. Translation gives CSAGRGLGAFF.

This chain connects TRBV7-2 to TRBJ2-7; 9 nucleotides agree with TRBD1. The CDR3 totals 17 residues. Germline lookup yields CDR1 SGHTA and CDR2 FQGNSA. The ends lost 5 bases at V and 4 bases at J; junction bases unmatched: 15. The CDR3 region is CASSPAGRDRVEYEQYF. The CDR3 region has the DNA TGTGCCAGCAGCCCGGCCGGGCGGGACAGGGTCGAATACGAGCAGTACTTC.

The CDR3 DNA sequence: TGTGCCAGCAGCTTGGGGCCGGGACAGGGGTTTCACTATGGCTACACCTTC. This sequence encodes CASSLGPGQGFHYGYTF. This rearrangement joins TRBV5-6 to TRBJ1-2; the match to TRBD1 covers 10 bases. This CDR3 is 17 amino acids long. Trimming cost V 0 bases and J 3 bases; bases outside gene matches: 8. Germline V gives CDR1 SGHDT, CDR2 YYEEEE.

The J gene is TRBJ2-1, the V gene TRBV9; 10 bases are shared with TRBD2. This CDR3 is 15 amino acids long. Germline trimming cut 2 bases from V and 4 bases from J; bases unmatched to any gene: 3. CDR1 SGDLS and CDR2 YYNGEE come from the germline V gene. The CDR3 bases are TGTGCCAGCAGCGTTCTAGCGGGAGATTACAATGAGCAGTTCTTC. Translating gives CASSVLAGDYNEQFF.

The CDR3 DNA reads as TGTGCCAGCAGCCCCCGGGACAGGGGGATCACAGATACGCAGTATTTT. This codes for CASSPRDRGITDTQYF. V and J are TRBV13 and TRBJ2-3, with TRBD1 matching over 11 bases. CDR1 is PRHDT and CDR2 is FYEKMQ in the germline V gene (reference sequence). The CDR3 spans 16 residues. Unmatched junction bases numbered 6, after V lost 5 bases and J lost 2 bases.

The V gene is TRBV9, the J gene TRBJ2-1; TRBD2 agrees at 8 bases. V was pared by 4 bases and J by 0 bases, with 12 bases of the junction left unmatched. The CDR3 spans 18 residues. Germline-derived CDR1 and CDR2 are SGDLS and YYNGEE. The CDR3 DNA reads TGTGCCAGCAGCTCTCCTTGGGTAGCGGGACTCTCCTACAATGAGCAGTTCTTC. Translating it yields CASSSPWVAGLSYNEQFF.

This clone was seen more than once but under ten times. The gene calls are TRBV7-3 and TRBJ2-3; no clear D. This CDR3 comprises 13 residues. Trimming cost V 2 bases and J 6 bases, with 9 bases left between them. From germline, CDR1 is SGHTA and CDR2 FQGTGA. The CDR3 is CASSLAPRDTQYF. The CDR3 region has the DNA TGTGCCAGCAGCTTAGCGCCGAGGGATACGCAGTATTTT.

This rearrangement joins TRBV2 to TRBJ1-5; unclear D gene. CDR1 is SNHLY and CDR2 is FYNNEI in the germline V gene. This CDR3 comprises 13 residues. Trimming removed 7 bases from V and 4 bases from J, with 11 bases in between. CDR3 coding DNA: TGTGCCAGCAATTCTGCGAATAATCAGCCCCAGCATTTT. Protein product: CASNSANNQPQHF.

V is TRBV5-1 and J is TRBJ2-1, with TRBD2 matching over 7 bases. J lost 5 bases, V lost 0 bases, and 8 bases had no gene match. Germline V gene data show CDR1 as SGHRS and CDR2 as YFSETQ. CDR3 length equals 16 residues. The CDR3 loop is CASSLAGSSGNNEQFF. For the CDR3, the DNA is TGCGCCAGCAGCTTGGCCGGGTCTAGCGGAAACAATGAGCAGTTCTTC.

The chain recombines TRBV11-2 with TRBJ1-6, with D hard to call. The CDR3 is made up of 14 amino acids. CDR1 and CDR2 (germline): SGHAT, FQNNGV. The V gene lost 2 bases and the J gene lost 7 bases, with 9 bases spanning the gap. The CDR3 region is CASSLNIGNSPLHF. The CDR3 DNA sequence: TGTGCCAGCAGCTTAAATATCGGGAATTCACCCCTCCACTTT.

J is TRBJ1-3 and V is TRBV7-2, with D unclear. The CDR3 is 15 residues long. V lost 5 bases and J lost 2, with 13 bases in between. Germline-derived CDR1 and CDR2 are SGHTA and FQGNSA. CDR3 sequence (DNA): TGTGCCAGCAGCCCTATAGAGAGGGCTGGAAACACCATATATTTT. It yields the protein CASSPIERAGNTIYF.

The chain is built from TRBV4-1 and TRBJ1-2; tentatively, D is TRBD1 (6 bases). Trimming left V 4 bases short and J 4 bases short, with 10 bases between. Germline V gives CDR1 MGHRA, CDR2 YSYEKL. The CDR3 is 13 residues long. Here the CDR3 DNA reads TGCGCCAGCAGCCCCCGGGGGGCCTATGGCTACACCTTC. Translating it yields CASSPRGAYGYTF.

The chain recombines TRBV30 with TRBJ2-1; TRBD2 agrees at 9 bases. The CDR3 is 14 residues long. Germline V gene sequence: CDR1 GTSNPN, CDR2 SVGIG (reference sequence). V was clipped by 4 bases and J by 0 bases; unmatched bases: 1. The CDR3 sequence is CAWIAGVSYNEQFF. CDR3 nucleotides: TGTGCCTGGATAGCGGGAGTCTCCTACAATGAGCAGTTCTTC. The full variable domain, completed using reference TRBV30 and TRBJ2-1, is SQTIHQWPATLVQPVGSPLSLECTVEGTSNPNLYWYRQAAGRGLQLLFYSVGIGQISSEVPQNLSASRPQDRQFILSSKKLLLSDSGFYLCAWIAGVSYNEQFFGPGTRLTVL.

J is TRBJ2-5 and V is TRBV6-5; no definite D call. The CDR3 runs 15 residues. V gave up 5 bases and J gave up 4 bases, with 17 bases separating them. The germline gives CDR1 MNHEY, CDR2 SVGAGI. CDR3: CASSPRGAYGETQYF. The CDR3 DNA reads TGTGCCAGCAGTCCCCGTGGAGCTTATGGAGAGACCCAGTACTTC.

The chain joins TRBV7-9 to TRBJ2-2; 7 nucleotides match TRBD2. V was clipped by 5 bases and J by 3 bases; unmatched bases: 9. The CDR3 extends over 16 amino acids. Looked up from germline, CDR1 is SEHNR and CDR2 is FQNEAQ (reference sequence). CDR3 residues: CASSLGSGKDTGELFF. Here the CDR3 DNA reads TGTGCCAGCAGCCTGGGCAGCGGGAAGGACACCGGGGAGCTGTTTTTT.

The gene calls are TRBV4-2 and TRBJ2-3; 10 nucleotides line up with TRBD2. CDR3 length: 17 amino acids. Germline assignment: CDR1 LGHNA and CDR2 YNFKEQ. V shed 4 bases, J shed 5 bases, and the junction held 12 bases outside the gene matches. This CDR3 reads CASSRQASGSSVDTQYF. The CDR3 nucleotides are TGTGCCAGCAGCCGCCAGGCTAGCGGGAGTTCTGTAGATACGCAGTATTTT.

The chain links TRBV2 to TRBJ1-4; a possible D gene is TRBD1 (5 bases). The CDR3 is 15 residues long. Trimming removed 1 base from V and 8 bases from J, with 14 bases in between. Germline assignment: CDR1 SNHLY and CDR2 FYNNEI. In DNA, the CDR3 is TGTGCCAGCAGTGAAGGGGGCGTTAGGGGCGAAAAACTGTTTTTT. It is translated as CASSEGGVRGEKLFF.

This chain connects TRBV6-1 to TRBJ1-2; no clear D. Germline CDR1 and CDR2: MNHNS and SASEGT. The ends were cut back, 0 bases at V and 7 bases at J, with 18 bases in the middle. The CDR3 runs to 16 residues. The DNA of the CDR3 is TGTGCCAGCAGTGAAGCGCCTTTCAGCCCAGCGGGTGGCTACACCTTC. This gives the protein CASSEAPFSPAGGYTF.

The chain recombines TRBV19 with TRBJ1-2; 7 bases match TRBD1. Per the germline V gene, CDR1 is LNHDA and CDR2 is SQIVND (reference sequence). This CDR3 comprises 15 residues. The V and J ends lost 4 bases and 5 bases, in that order; junction bases with no gene match: 10. The CDR3 spells CASSTFRDSFYGYTF. The CDR3 region has the DNA TGTGCCAGTAGTACCTTCCGGGACAGTTTTTATGGCTACACCTTC.

V usage is TRBV7-9 and J usage is TRBJ1-4; TRBD1 might be the D (5 bases). CDR1 and CDR2 (germline): SEHNR, FQNEAQ (reference sequence). This CDR3 is built from 18 residues. V dropped 5 bases and J dropped 0 bases, with 19 bases sitting between them. The CDR3, as DNA: TGTGCCAGCAGCCTAGGCGTGGGCAGGGTAGCAACTAATGAAAAACTGTTTTTT. Translated, it gives CASSLGVGRVATNEKLFF.

Only one count was recorded for this clone. This rearrangement joins TRBV27 to TRBJ1-4, with D maybe TRBD1 (6 bases). V was cut by 0 bases and J by 11 bases, with 13 bases left in between. From germline, CDR1 is MNHEY and CDR2 SMNVEV (reference sequence). This CDR3 has 14 residues. The CDR3 protein is CASSLSPGEGKLFF. The CDR3, as DNA: TGTGCCAGCAGTTTATCGCCAGGGGAGGGGAAACTGTTTTTT.

As for this clone: A junction end diverges from the germline sequence, so it may reflect a read error. This chain joins TRBV30 and TRBJ1-6, with D possibly TRBD1 on 6 matching bases. CDR3 length: 12 amino acids. Germline CDR1 GTSNPN, CDR2 SVGIG (reference sequence). CDR3 loop: CAWSQGNSPLHF. The CDR3 DNA follows: TGTGCCTGGAGTCAGGGGAATTCCCCCCTCCACTTT.